The source of this TCR beta chain is a study of CD8 T cells in Susac syndrome. RNA, at about 0.45 to 1 ug, was reverse transcribed with random hexamers. TCRdb ran MiXCR on the immunoSEQ multiplex PCR reads and lists one entry per CDR3 protein. Of some 150,000 distinct CDR3 sequences in the sample, over 85% were seen once. The V gene lost 4 bases and the J gene lost 5 bases, with 6 bases spanning the gap. Looked up from germline, CDR1 is SNHLY and CDR2 is FYNNEI. This CDR3 spans 11 amino acids. The chain employs TRBV2 and TRBJ2-7, with no clear D. Sequencing was performed on CD8+ T cells from PBMCs. The TCR was taken from a human donor in good health. This chain's CDR3 is CASSVADEQYF. The DNA of the CDR3 is TGTGCCAGCAGTGTAGCAGACGAGCAGTACTTC.